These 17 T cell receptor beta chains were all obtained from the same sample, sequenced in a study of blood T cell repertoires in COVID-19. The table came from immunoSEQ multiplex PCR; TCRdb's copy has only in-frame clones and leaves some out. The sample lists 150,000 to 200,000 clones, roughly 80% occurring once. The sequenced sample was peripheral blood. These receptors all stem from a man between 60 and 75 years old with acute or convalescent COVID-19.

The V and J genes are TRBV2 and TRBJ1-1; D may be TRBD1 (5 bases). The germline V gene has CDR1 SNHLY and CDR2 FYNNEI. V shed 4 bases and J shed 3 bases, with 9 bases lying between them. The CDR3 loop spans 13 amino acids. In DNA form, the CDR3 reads TGTGCCAGCAGTGTAGGGGAGGACACTGAAGCTTTCTTT. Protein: CASSVGEDTEAFF.

The CDR3 loop is CASSEVGGAGTQYF. In DNA, the CDR3 is TGTGCCAGCAGTGAAGTAGGGGGGGCAGGTACGCAGTATTTT. The chain recombines TRBV2 with TRBJ2-3, with D possibly TRBD2 on 7 matching bases. Deletions cut 1 base from V and 8 bases from J, with 13 bases between. The CDR3 is 14 residues long. Germline CDR1 SNHLY, CDR2 FYNNEI.

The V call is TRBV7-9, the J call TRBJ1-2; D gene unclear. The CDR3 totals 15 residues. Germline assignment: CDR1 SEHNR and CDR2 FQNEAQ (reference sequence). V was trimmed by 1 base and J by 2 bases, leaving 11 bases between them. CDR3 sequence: CASSLGMGRNYGYTF. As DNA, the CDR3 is TGTGCCAGCAGCTTAGGGATGGGCAGGAACTATGGCTACACCTTC.

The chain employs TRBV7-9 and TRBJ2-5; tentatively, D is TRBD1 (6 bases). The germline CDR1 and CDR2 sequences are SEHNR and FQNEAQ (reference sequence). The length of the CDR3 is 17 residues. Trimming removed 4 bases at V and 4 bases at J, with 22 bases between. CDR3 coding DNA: TGTGCCAGCAGCTCCGATACAGGGATAGTAATTCGAGAGACCCAGTACTTC. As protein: CASSSDTGIVIRETQYF.

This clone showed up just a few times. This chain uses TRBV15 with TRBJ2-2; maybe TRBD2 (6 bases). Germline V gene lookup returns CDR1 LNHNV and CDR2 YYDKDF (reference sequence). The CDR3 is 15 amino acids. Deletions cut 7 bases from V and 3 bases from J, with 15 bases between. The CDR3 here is CATNPTRTYTGELFF. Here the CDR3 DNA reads TGTGCCACCAACCCGACTAGGACGTACACCGGGGAGCTGTTTTTT.

The CDR3 DNA follows: TGTGCCAGCAGCCGGACAGGCTCCTACGAGCAGTACTTC. Its translation is CASSRTGSYEQYF. The chain is built from TRBV7-8 and TRBJ2-7, with TRBD1 matching over 7 bases. Germline V CDR1 and CDR2: SGHVS, FQNEAQ. V gave up 5 bases and J gave up 0 bases; unmatched junction bases: 1. The CDR3 consists of 13 residues. The full variable domain, rest sourced from reference TRBV7-8 and TRBJ2-7, is GAGVSQSPRYKVAKRGQDVALRCDPISGHVSLFWYQQALGQGPEFLTYFQNEAQLDKSGLPSDRFFAERPEGSVSTLKIQRTQQEDSAVYLCASSRTGSYEQYFGPGTRLTVT.

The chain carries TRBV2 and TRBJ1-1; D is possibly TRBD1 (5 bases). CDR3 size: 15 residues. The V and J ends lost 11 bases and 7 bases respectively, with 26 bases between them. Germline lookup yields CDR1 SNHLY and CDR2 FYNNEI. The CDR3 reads CAGQAYRTSYHEAFF. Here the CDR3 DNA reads TGTGCCGGACAAGCGTACAGGACCAGTTACCATGAAGCTTTCTTT.

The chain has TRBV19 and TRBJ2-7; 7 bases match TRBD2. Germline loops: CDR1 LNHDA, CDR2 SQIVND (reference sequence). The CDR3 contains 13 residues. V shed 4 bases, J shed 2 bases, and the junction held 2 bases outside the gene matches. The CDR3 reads CASSNAGAYEQYF. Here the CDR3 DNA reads TGTGCCAGTAGTAATGCGGGGGCCTACGAGCAGTACTTC.

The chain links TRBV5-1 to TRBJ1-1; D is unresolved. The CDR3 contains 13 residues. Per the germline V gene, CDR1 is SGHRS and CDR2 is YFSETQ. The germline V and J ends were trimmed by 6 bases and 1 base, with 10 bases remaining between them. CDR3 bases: TGCGCCAGCAAGGTACAGTCGAACACTGAAGCTTTCTTT. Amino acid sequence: CASKVQSNTEAFF.

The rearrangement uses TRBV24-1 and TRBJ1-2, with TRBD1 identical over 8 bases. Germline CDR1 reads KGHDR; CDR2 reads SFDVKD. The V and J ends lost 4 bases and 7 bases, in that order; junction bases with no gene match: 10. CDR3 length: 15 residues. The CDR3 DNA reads TGTGCCACCAGTGACTCCGGGACAGGCTGGCGTGGCTACACCTTC. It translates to CATSDSGTGWRGYTF.

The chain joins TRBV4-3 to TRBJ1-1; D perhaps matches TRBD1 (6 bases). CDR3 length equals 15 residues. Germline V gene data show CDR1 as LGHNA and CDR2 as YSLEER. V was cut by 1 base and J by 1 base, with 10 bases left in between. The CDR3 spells CASSQGRGSNTEAFF. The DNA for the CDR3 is TGCGCCAGCAGCCAAGGCAGGGGATCGAACACTGAAGCTTTCTTT.

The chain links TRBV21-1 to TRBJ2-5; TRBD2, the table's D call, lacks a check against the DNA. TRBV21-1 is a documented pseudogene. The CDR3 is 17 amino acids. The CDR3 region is CASSKDDSGRAQETQYF. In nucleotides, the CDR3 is TGTGCCAGCAGCAAAGACGATAGCGGGAGGGCCCAAGAGACCCAGTACTTC.

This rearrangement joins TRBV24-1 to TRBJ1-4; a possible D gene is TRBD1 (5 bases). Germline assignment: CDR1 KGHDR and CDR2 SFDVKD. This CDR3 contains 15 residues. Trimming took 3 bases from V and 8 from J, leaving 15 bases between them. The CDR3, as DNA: TGTGCCACCAGTGATCCGCGGGGACGGGGAGAAAAACTGTTTTTT. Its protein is CATSDPRGRGEKLFF.

CDR3 region: CASSRLQGTEAFF. CDR3 nucleotides: TGTGCCAGCAGCCGTTTACAGGGAACTGAAGCTTTCTTT. The V gene is TRBV14, the J gene TRBJ1-1; a weak D match, TRBD1 (6 bases). The CDR3 is made up of 13 amino acids. The germline V gene has CDR1 SGHDN and CDR2 FVKESK. Trimming shortened V by 4 bases and J by 5 bases, and 11 bases separated the two germline ends.

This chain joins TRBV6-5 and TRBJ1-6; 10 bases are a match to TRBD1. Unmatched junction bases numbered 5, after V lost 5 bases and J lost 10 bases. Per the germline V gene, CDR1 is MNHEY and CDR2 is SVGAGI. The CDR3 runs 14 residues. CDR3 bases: TGTGCCAGCAGTCCCGGGACAGGGGAATCACCCCTCCACTTT. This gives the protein CASSPGTGESPLHF.

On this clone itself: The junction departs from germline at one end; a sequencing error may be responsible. The CDR3 nucleotides read TGTGCTAGCAGCCCCGGGGAATCGGGTTCACCCCTCCACTTT. Residues: CASSPGESGSPLHF. V usage is TRBV7-7 and J usage is TRBJ1-6; no clear D gene. Per germline, CDR1 SSHAT and CDR2 FNYEAQ (reference sequence). CDR3 length: 14 residues.

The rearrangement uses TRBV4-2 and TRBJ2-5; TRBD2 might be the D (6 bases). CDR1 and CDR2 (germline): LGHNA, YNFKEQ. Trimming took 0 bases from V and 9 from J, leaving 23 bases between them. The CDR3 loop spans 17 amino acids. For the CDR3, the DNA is TGTGCCAGCAGCCAAGATCTCGAGGCGGGGCCGCCTCGGGCCCAGTACTTC. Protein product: CASSQDLEAGPPRAQYF.